This T cell receptor (beta chain) was found in a study of cytomegalovirus exposure and HLA in healthy donors. Use of 60 Vbeta and 13 Jbeta primers characterized the PCR. Clones were read by immunoSEQ multiplex PCR, and TCRdb kept only the in-frame ones, dropping some. This sample carries approximately 110,000 clones, 67% of them seen once, and the ten largest clones take roughly 8%. The CDR3 runs 15 residues. Trimming removed 4 bases from V and 2 bases from J; junction bases left unmatched: 8. Per the germline V gene, CDR1 is SGHNT and CDR2 is YYREEE (reference sequence). The sequence was obtained from a young man in good health and CMV-seropositive. Sequencing was performed on PBMCs. This rearrangement joins TRBV5-4 to TRBJ2-5; 7 bases match TRBD1. The CDR3 coding sequence is TGTGCCAGCAGCCACGATGAGGGACAGCAAGAGACCCAGTACTTC. Amino acid sequence: CASSHDEGQQETQYF.